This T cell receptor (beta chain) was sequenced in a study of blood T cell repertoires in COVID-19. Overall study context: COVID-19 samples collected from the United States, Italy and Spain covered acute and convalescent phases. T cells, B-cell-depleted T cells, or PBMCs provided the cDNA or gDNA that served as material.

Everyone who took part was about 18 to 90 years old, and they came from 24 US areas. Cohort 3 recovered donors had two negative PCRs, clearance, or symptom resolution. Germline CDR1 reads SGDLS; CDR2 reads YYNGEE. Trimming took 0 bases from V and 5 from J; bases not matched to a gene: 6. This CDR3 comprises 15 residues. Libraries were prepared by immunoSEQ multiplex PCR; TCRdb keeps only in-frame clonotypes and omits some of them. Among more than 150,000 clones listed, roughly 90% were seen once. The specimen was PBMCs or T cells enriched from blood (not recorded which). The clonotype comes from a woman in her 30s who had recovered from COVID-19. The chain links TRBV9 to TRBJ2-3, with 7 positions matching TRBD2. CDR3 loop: CASSVEGTGGDTQYF. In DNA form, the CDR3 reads TGTGCCAGCAGCGTAGAAGGGACGGGAGGAGATACGCAGTATTTT.